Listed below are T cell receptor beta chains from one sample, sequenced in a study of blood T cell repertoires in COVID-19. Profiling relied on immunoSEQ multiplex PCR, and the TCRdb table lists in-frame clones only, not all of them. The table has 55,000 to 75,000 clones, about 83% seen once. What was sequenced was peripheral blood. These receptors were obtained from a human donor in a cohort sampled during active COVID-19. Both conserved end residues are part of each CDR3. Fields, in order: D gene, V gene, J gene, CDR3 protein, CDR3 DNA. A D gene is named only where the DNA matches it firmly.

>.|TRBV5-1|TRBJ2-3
CASSLVGSSGTDTQYF
TGCGCCAGCAGCTTGGTGGGGAGCTCGGGCACAGATACGCAGTATTTT
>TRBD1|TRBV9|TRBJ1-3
CASSVEPAGGHNTIYF
TGTGCCAGCAGCGTAGAACCGGCAGGGGGCCACAACACCATATATTTT
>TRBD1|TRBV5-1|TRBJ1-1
CASSRGQGEKAFF
TGCGCCAGCAGCCGAGGACAGGGTGAGAAAGCTTTCTTT
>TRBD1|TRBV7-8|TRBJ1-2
CASSPRTGVGYTF
TGTGCCAGCAGCCCTCGGACAGGGGTCGGCTACACCTTC
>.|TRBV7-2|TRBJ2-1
CASSPDRTNNEQFF
TGTGCCAGCAGCCCAGACAGGACCAACAATGAGCAGTTCTTC
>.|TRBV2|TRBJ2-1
CASREHGEQFF
TGTGCCAGCAGGGAGCACGGTGAGCAGTTCTTC
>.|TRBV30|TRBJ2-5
CACSRMAYQETQYF
TGTGCCTGCTCCAGGATGGCATACCAAGAGACCCAGTACTTC
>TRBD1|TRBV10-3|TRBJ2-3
CAVAAGGPDTQYF
TGTGCCGTTGCGGCAGGGGGTCCAGATACGCAGTATTTT
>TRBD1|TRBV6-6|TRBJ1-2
CASSPSRDRRPNYGYTF
TGTGCCAGCAGTCCTTCCCGGGACAGGAGACCTAACTATGGCTACACCTTC
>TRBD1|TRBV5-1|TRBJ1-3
CASSLGTGNTIYF
TGCGCCAGCAGCTTAGGGACAGGGAACACCATATATTTT
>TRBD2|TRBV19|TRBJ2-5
CASRAGGEGETQYF
TGTGCCAGTAGGGCTGGTGGGGAGGGAGAGACCCAGTACTTC
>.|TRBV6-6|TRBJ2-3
CASSLREVTDTQYF
TGTGCCAGCAGTTTGAGGGAGGTCACAGATACGCAGTATTTT
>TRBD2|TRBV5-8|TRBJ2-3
CASSTGTSGATDTQYF
TGTGCCAGCAGCACCGGGACTAGCGGGGCCACAGATACGCAGTATTTT
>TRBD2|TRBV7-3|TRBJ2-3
CASSFLGGGGTDTQYF
TGTGCCAGCAGCTTTTTGGGCGGGGGTGGCACAGATACGCAGTATTTT
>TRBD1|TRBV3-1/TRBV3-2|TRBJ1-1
CASSQSGQRAEAFF
TGTGCCAGCAGCCAATCGGGACAGCGGGCTGAAGCTTTCTTT
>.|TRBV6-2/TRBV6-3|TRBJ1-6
CASSENRDRSYNSPLHF
TGTGCCAGCAGTGAGAACAGGGACCGCTCCTATAATTCACCCCTCCACTTT
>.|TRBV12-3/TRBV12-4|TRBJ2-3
CASSSADTDTQYF
TGTGCCAGCAGTTCGGCGGACACAGATACGCAGTATTTT
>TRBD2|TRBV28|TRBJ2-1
CASRLPGLEIGQFF
TGTGCCAGCAGGTTACCGGGACTAGAGATAGGGCAGTTCTTC